The text below deals with one TCR beta chain. Its target is unknown. Autoimmune disease history or systemic immunosuppression excluded patients. This sample was included in a study of OX40 agonist ivuxolimab in advanced cancers. As for the study in general: Patients receiving dose escalation had hepatocellular carcinoma, melanoma, renal cell or head and neck cancer.

Study findings and constraints: Expanded clones belonging to CD8+ T cells outnumbered, on average, those of CD4+. Both blood CD4+ and CD8+ T cells showed clonal growth by week 6 at 0.1 to 3.0 mg/kg.

Method: immunoSEQ multiplex PCR; TCRdb's copy keeps in-frame clones and lacks some. The sample has about 37,000 clones; roughly 80% are singletons. CDR3 length: 13 residues. Trimming cost V 1 base and J 5 bases, with 8 bases left between them. The germline gives CDR1 SGHAT, CDR2 FQNNGV. The rearrangement joins TRBV11-2 to TRBJ2-5; no clear D gene. This TCR was sampled from an adult with an advanced solid tumor such as melanoma, head and neck, liver or kidney cancer. Sample: CD4+ or CD8+ T cells sorted from blood, taken in a trial of the OX40 agonist ivuxolimab. The DNA of the CDR3 is TGTGCCAGCAGCTTAGCCTCGGCGGAGACCCAGTACTTC. Its protein is CASSLASAETQYF.